These 29 T cell receptor beta chains came from one sample sequenced in a study of blood T cell repertoires in COVID-19 (dated by TCRdb to between 2020 and 2021). Libraries were built with the immunoSEQ multiplex PCR assay. TCRdb provides this immuneACCESS table in a form limited to in-frame rearrangements. Some clones are lacking; in checked studies, under half of them reflect an unresolved V gene, and why the rest are absent is not known. In all, the sample holds about 270,000 clones, and about nine tenths of those were seen once. The top ten constitute about 2.1% of the sample. The sequencing sample was made of PBMCs or T cells enriched from blood (not recorded which). Every receptor here comes from a woman between 35 and 50 years old with acute COVID-19.

The gene calls are TRBV5-1 and TRBJ2-2; D is perhaps TRBD1 (6 bases). V shed 4 bases and J shed 6 bases, with 19 bases lying between them. Germline loops: CDR1 SGHRS, CDR2 YFSETQ. The CDR3 totals 16 residues. The CDR3 region has the DNA TGCGCCAGCAGCCCCTACGCAGGGGTTCTTTCCGGGGAGCTGTTTTTT. It codes for CASSPYAGVLSGELFF.

The rearrangement links TRBV6-2 or TRBV6-3 to TRBJ1-5; 8 positions agree with TRBD1. V dropped 5 bases and J dropped 5; count of bases not matched to a gene: 2. The CDR3 covers 13 residues. Germline CDR1 MNHEY, CDR2 SVGEGT. CDR3 nucleotides: TGTGCCAGCAGTGGACAGGGTCATCAGCCCCAGCATTTT. This gives the protein CASSGQGHQPQHF.

This clone has just one count. V usage is TRBV6-6 and J usage is TRBJ1-1, with D perhaps matching TRBD1 (5 bases). This CDR3 is 12 amino acids long. From germline, CDR1 is MNHNY and CDR2 SVGAGI (reference sequence). With 5 bases removed from V and 7 bases from J, the gap between germline ends came to 11 bases. This CDR3 reads CASSNRGGEAFF. CDR3 coding DNA: TGTGCCAGCAGTAACCGGGGGGGTGAAGCTTTCTTT.

The J gene is TRBJ1-1, the V gene TRBV14; TRBD1 is a possible D gene (5 bases). Germline loops: CDR1 SGHDN, CDR2 FVKESK. CDR3 length equals 13 residues. V was trimmed by 2 bases and J by 6 bases, leaving 10 bases between them. CDR3 DNA: TGTGCCAGCAGCCAAAGGGAAGGGGCTGAAGCTTTCTTT. It translates to CASSQREGAEAFF.

CDR3: CASSLESGLYGYTF. In DNA form, the CDR3 reads TGTGCCAGCAGCTTAGAATCAGGGCTGTATGGCTACACCTTC. V usage is TRBV7-9 and J usage is TRBJ1-2; D perhaps matches TRBD1 (5 bases). Germline CDR1 SEHNR, CDR2 FQNEAQ (reference sequence). V lost 1 base, J lost 5 bases, and 11 bases lay in between. CDR3 length: 14 amino acids.

The chain uses TRBV28 and TRBJ1-5; possible D gene TRBD1, 6 bases. The CDR3 is made up of 14 amino acids. Germline V lookup: CDR1 MDHEN, CDR2 SYDVKM. Trimming shortened V by 2 bases and J by 6 bases, and 11 bases separated the two germline ends. The CDR3: CASSLGGSGQPQHF. The DNA of the CDR3 is TGTGCCAGCAGTTTAGGGGGCTCCGGTCAGCCCCAGCATTTT.

The chain has TRBV5-4 and TRBJ1-5; D call uncertain. The germline V and J ends were trimmed by 2 bases and 6 bases, with 21 bases remaining between them. Germline V gene data show CDR1 as SGHNT and CDR2 as YYREEE (reference sequence). This CDR3 contains 17 residues. Here the CDR3 reads CASSLLGENRVRQPQHF. The CDR3 nucleotides read TGTGCCAGCAGCTTATTGGGAGAAAATAGGGTACGTCAGCCCCAGCATTTT. The full variable domain, rest sourced from reference TRBV5-4 and TRBJ1-5, is ETGVTQSPTHLIKTRGQQVTLRCSSQSGHNTVSWYQQALGQGPQFIFQYYREEENGRGNFPPRFSGLQFPNYSSELNVNALELDDSALYLCASSLLGENRVRQPQHFGDGTRLSIL.

J is TRBJ2-1 and V is TRBV2; 9 nucleotides match TRBD2. Germline lookup yields CDR1 SNHLY and CDR2 FYNNEI. V was pared by 6 bases and J by 6 bases, with 3 bases of the junction left unmatched. The CDR3 is made up of 13 amino acids. CDR3 coding DNA: TGTGCCAGCAGGTTAGCGGGAGCCAATGAGCAGTTCTTC. Its protein is CASRLAGANEQFF.

This chain links TRBV7-8 with TRBJ1-3; the D is unclear. Germline-derived CDR1 and CDR2 are SGHVS and FQNEAQ. The CDR3 is 13 amino acids. Deletions cut 2 bases from V and 4 bases from J, with 6 bases between. The CDR3 here is CASSLNTGNTIYF. CDR3 in DNA: TGTGCCAGCAGCTTAAACACCGGAAACACCATATATTTT.

This clone was recorded a few times. The rearrangement joins TRBV11-2 to TRBJ1-1; D possibly corresponds to TRBD1 (5 bases). Germline assignment: CDR1 SGHAT and CDR2 FQNNGV. This CDR3 contains 16 residues. The V end lost 4 bases, the J end lost 1 base, and 16 bases lay between the germline ends. CDR3 in amino acids: CASSSLNRRTNTEAFF. The DNA of the CDR3 is TGTGCCAGCAGCTCACTCAACAGGAGAACGAACACTGAAGCTTTCTTT.

The chain links TRBV29-1 to TRBJ1-2, with 9 bases lining up with TRBD1. The V segment lost 1 base and the J segment 9 bases; nucleotides outside the gene matches: 6. CDR1 and CDR2 (germline): SQVTM, ANQGSEA. CDR3 length: 13 amino acids. CDR3 protein: CSVEGGQGGRYTF. In DNA form, the CDR3 reads TGCAGCGTTGAAGGGGGACAGGGAGGTCGCTACACCTTC.

This clone has only one observation. The chain recombines TRBV19 with TRBJ2-5, with 10 bases lining up with TRBD1. The V gene end was trimmed by 5 bases and the J gene end by 3 bases; junction bases not matched to a gene: 6. This CDR3 has 15 residues. CDR1 is LNHDA and CDR2 is SQIVND in the germline V gene (reference sequence). The CDR3 coding sequence is TGTGCCAGTAGTTCCCGACAGGGGGCGAAAGAGACCCAGTACTTC. Protein sequence: CASSSRQGAKETQYF.

The rearrangement links TRBV9 to TRBJ1-1; 7 bases fit TRBD1. The CDR3 consists of 17 residues. Germline V gives CDR1 SGDLS, CDR2 YYNGEE. With V trimmed by 0 bases and J by 0 bases, 8 bases remained unmatched. Here the CDR3 reads CASSVGQGWGVNTEAFF. The CDR3 DNA reads as TGTGCCAGCAGCGTAGGACAGGGATGGGGGGTGAACACTGAAGCTTTCTTT. The complete variable domain, with remaining parts taken from reference TRBV9 and TRBJ1-1, reads DSGVTQTPKHLITATGQRVTLRCSPRSGDLSVYWYQQSLDQGLQFLIQYYNGEERAKGNILERFSAQQFPDLHSELNLSSLELGDSALYFCASSVGQGWGVNTEAFFGQGTRLTVV.

This clone was seen just once. This chain links TRBV18 with TRBJ2-3, with 9 bases lining up with TRBD2. Germline-derived CDR1 and CDR2 are KGHSH and LQKENI. This CDR3 has 14 residues. Trimming cost V 3 bases and J 5 bases; bases outside gene matches: 3. DNA of the CDR3: TGTGCCAGCTCACCGGGACTAGCACAAGATACGCAGTATTTT. The encoded protein is CASSPGLAQDTQYF.

The chain combines TRBV6-5 with TRBJ1-6; 9 positions agree with TRBD1. With 5 bases clipped from V and 9 bases from J, the junction kept 8 bases outside the gene matches. CDR3 length equals 15 residues. CDR1 MNHEY and CDR2 SVGAGI come from the germline V gene. In DNA form, the CDR3 reads TGTGCCAGCAGTCAATGGGGACAGGGAGGTTCACCCCTCCACTTT. Its protein product is CASSQWGQGGSPLHF.

The chain has TRBV7-6 and TRBJ1-1; the D gene is possibly TRBD1 (6 bases). Trimming took 4 bases from V and 1 from J, leaving 10 bases between them. The germline V gene encodes CDR1 SGHVS and CDR2 FNYEAQ. The CDR3 consists of 14 residues. Here the CDR3 reads CASSSSGANTEAFF. The CDR3 bases are TGTGCCAGCAGCTCGTCAGGGGCGAACACTGAAGCTTTCTTT.

The rearrangement uses TRBV6-6 and TRBJ2-4; 8 bases map to TRBD2. CDR1 and CDR2 (germline): MNHNY, SVGAGI (reference sequence). The CDR3 consists of 15 residues. The V segment lost 6 bases and the J segment 3 bases; nucleotides outside the gene matches: 7. The CDR3 protein is CASRGGGYGKNIQYF. The CDR3 DNA reads TGTGCCAGCAGGGGCGGGGGGTACGGCAAAAACATTCAGTACTTC.

The V and J genes are TRBV9 and TRBJ2-1; 7 bases line up with TRBD2. CDR3 length: 16 residues. Germline V CDR1 and CDR2: SGDLS, YYNGEE. V trimming: 4 bases; J trimming: 6 bases; junction bases outside the gene matches: 13. This chain's CDR3 is CASSPMGGRALNEQFF. CDR3 nucleotides: TGTGCCAGCAGCCCCATGGGGGGGAGGGCCCTCAATGAGCAGTTCTTC.

The V and J genes are TRBV7-9 and TRBJ1-6; possibly TRBD1 for D (5 bases). Germline assignment: CDR1 SEHNR and CDR2 FQNEAQ (reference sequence). The CDR3 has 15 amino acids. V shed 6 bases and J shed 6 bases, with 15 bases lying between them. This CDR3 reads CASSSTGGSNSPLHF. Here the CDR3 DNA reads TGTGCCAGCAGTTCTACGGGGGGTAGTAATTCACCCCTCCACTTT.

The chain's CDR3 is CASSLLKIEGQGKVSDIQYF. CDR3 coding DNA: TGTGCCAGCAGCTTATTAAAGATCGAGGGACAGGGGAAGGTTAGTGACATTCAGTACTTC. The chain links TRBV7-3 to TRBJ2-4; 10 bases agree with TRBD1. Germline-derived CDR1 and CDR2 are SGHTA and FQGTGA. Trimming removed 2 bases from V and 8 bases from J; junction bases left unmatched: 21. The CDR3 loop spans 20 amino acids.

CDR3 amino acids: CASSARTSGRYEQYF. The DNA of the CDR3 is TGTGCCAGCAGCGCGAGGACTAGCGGGAGGTACGAGCAGTACTTC. The chain joins TRBV5-6 to TRBJ2-7; TRBD2 agrees at 14 bases. This CDR3 region has 15 residues. The trim removed 4 bases at V and 4 bases at J, leaving 4 bases unmatched. CDR1 and CDR2 (germline): SGHDT, YYEEEE.

The CDR3 protein is CATSDLGLAGVPYEQYF. The CDR3 DNA reads as TGTGCCACCAGTGATTTGGGACTAGCGGGAGTTCCCTACGAGCAGTACTTC. The chain links TRBV24-1 to TRBJ2-7, with TRBD2 identical over 13 bases. With V trimmed by 0 bases and J by 2 bases, 3 bases remained unmatched. This CDR3 has 17 residues. Germline assignment: CDR1 KGHDR and CDR2 SFDVKD.

This clone appeared a single time. This chain links TRBV4-3 with TRBJ2-6; D is perhaps TRBD2 (6 bases). Germline V gene data show CDR1 as LGHNA and CDR2 as YSLEER. CDR3 length equals 17 residues. V shed 0 bases and J shed 2 bases, with 11 bases lying between them. As DNA, the CDR3 is TGCGCCAGCAGCCAAGATCTATGGGGGGCTGGGGCCAACGTCCTGACTTTC. It is translated as CASSQDLWGAGANVLTF.

CDR3 DNA sequence: TGTGCCAGCAGCTTATTGGCTAGCGGCTCCTACGAGCAGTACTTC. This gives the protein CASSLLASGSYEQYF. This chain connects TRBV7-8 to TRBJ2-7; 7 nucleotides line up with TRBD2. The germline CDR1 and CDR2 sequences are SGHVS and FQNEAQ. The CDR3 loop spans 15 amino acids. Trimming cost V 2 bases and J 0 bases; bases outside gene matches: 4.

The rearrangement uses TRBV5-1 and TRBJ1-4; the D gene is possibly TRBD1 (6 bases). CDR1 and CDR2 from the germline V gene are SGHRS and YFSETQ. V was trimmed by 6 bases and J by 7 bases, leaving 22 bases between them. The CDR3 runs to 16 residues. CDR3 bases: TGCGCCAGCACCCTGGGGCCCTACAGGGAAGCTGAAAAACTGTTTTTT. Translating it yields CASTLGPYREAEKLFF.

This clone was seen more than once but under ten times. This rearrangement joins TRBV6-6 to TRBJ1-5; a weak D match, TRBD1 (6 bases). Looked up from germline, CDR1 is MNHNY and CDR2 is SVGAGI (reference sequence). This CDR3 has 16 amino acids. The germline V and J ends were trimmed by 5 bases and 7 bases, with 21 bases remaining between them. The CDR3 DNA sequence: TGTGCCAGCAGTCGAACAGGGCCAGGGACTAACCAGCCCCAGCATTTT. Its protein product is CASSRTGPGTNQPQHF.

The chain is built from TRBV11-2 and TRBJ2-5; D might be TRBD1 (6 bases). This CDR3 is built from 14 residues. V lost 2 bases and J lost 5, with 12 bases in between. Germline V CDR1 and CDR2: SGHAT, FQNNGV. The CDR3 here is CASSLLYREETQYF. The CDR3 DNA reads TGTGCCAGCAGCTTATTATACAGGGAGGAGACCCAGTACTTC.

The rearrangement uses TRBV7-9 and TRBJ1-1, with D tentatively TRBD1 (6 bases). CDR1 is SEHNR, CDR2 FQNEAQ, per germline (reference sequence). This CDR3 has 14 residues. Trimming shortened V by 5 bases and J by 1 base, and 11 bases separated the two germline ends. CDR3 in DNA: TGTGCCAGCAGCAAGGGGGAGAAGAACACTGAAGCTTTCTTT. It codes for CASSKGEKNTEAFF.

In DNA form, the CDR3 reads TGTGCCAGCAGTTACAACAGGAATAACTATGGCTACACCTTC. Amino acid sequence: CASSYNRNNYGYTF. The rearrangement links TRBV6-2 or TRBV6-3 to TRBJ1-2; the D gene is possibly TRBD1 (5 bases). In germline, CDR1 is MNHEY, CDR2 SVGEGT. Trimming took off 2 bases at V and 1 base at J, with 8 bases between the two ends. This CDR3 comprises 14 residues.